This TCR beta chain appears in the sequencing data of a study of response to subunit inactivated influenza vaccine. From the RT-PCR reads, TCRdb called clonotypes with MiXCR, one entry per CDR3 protein. The table has 300,000 to 350,000 distinct CDR3 sequences, about 20% seen once. There are a few counts of this clonotype. Its antigen is unknown. The germline V and J ends were trimmed by 3 bases and 2 bases, with 7 bases remaining between them. The CDR3 runs to 13 residues. Germline CDR1 is SGHAT and CDR2 is FQNNGV. Study observations and caveats: A suggestion made by the authors is that each seasonal influenza vaccination recruits few new T cells.

Sequencing was performed on PBMCs from blood, taken less than 22 months after vaccination. The source of this sequence is a man aged 50 to 69 who received an inactivated influenza vaccine. V gene TRBV11-2 combines with J gene TRBJ1-1; no definite D call. CDR3 amino acids: CASSFSINTEAFF. The CDR3 region has the DNA TGTGCCAGCAGCTTTTCGATAAACACTGAAGCTTTCTTT.